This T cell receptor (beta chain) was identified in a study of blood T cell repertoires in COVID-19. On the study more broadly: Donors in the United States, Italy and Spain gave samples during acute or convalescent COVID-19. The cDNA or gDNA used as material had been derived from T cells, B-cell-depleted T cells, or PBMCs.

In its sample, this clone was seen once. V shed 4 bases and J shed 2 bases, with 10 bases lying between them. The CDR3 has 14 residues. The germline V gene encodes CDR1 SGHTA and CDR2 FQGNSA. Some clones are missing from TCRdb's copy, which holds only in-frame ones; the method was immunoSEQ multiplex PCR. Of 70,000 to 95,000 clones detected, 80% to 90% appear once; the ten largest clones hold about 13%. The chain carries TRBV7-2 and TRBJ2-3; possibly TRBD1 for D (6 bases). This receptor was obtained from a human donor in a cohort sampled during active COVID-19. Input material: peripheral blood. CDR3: CASSSQGPTDTQYF. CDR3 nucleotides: TGTGCCAGCAGCTCGCAGGGGCCCACAGATACGCAGTATTTT.